The 25 T cell receptor beta chains in this list originate from one sample, sequenced in a study of T cell clonality in common variable immunodeficiency. Data came from immunoSEQ multiplex PCR; TCRdb stores just in-frame clones and leaves some out. In total the sample includes tens of thousands of clones, none of them seen once. The sequencing input was peripheral blood mononuclear cells. Receptors were obtained from a person aged 18-70 years in good health.

This clone showed up many times. Read coverage stops 3 residues before the CDR3 terminus; the germline J gene supplies the remainder. This chain connects TRBV5-1 to TRBJ2-3; 7 bases match TRBD1. The length of the CDR3 is 16 residues. Germline CDR1 reads SGHRS; CDR2 reads YFSETQ. V shed 4 bases, J shed 0 bases, and the junction held 8 bases outside the gene matches. The DNA read from the CDR3 is TGCGCCAGCAGCCCCGGGACAGCTCCGAGCACAGATACG. This gives the protein CASSPGTAPSTDT. In full, the CDR3 is CASSPGTAPSTDTQYF.

The chain's CDR3 is CASSPQGGQDVSGNTIYF. The sequenced CDR3 bases are TGTGCCAGTAGTCCACAAGGGGGACAGGACGTCTCTGGAAACACC. The V call is TRBV19, the J call TRBJ1-3; 8 positions agree with TRBD1. The missing CDR3 end, 3 residues past where the read stops, is filled in from the germline J gene. The CDR3 extends over 18 amino acids. V gave up 5 bases and J gave up 0 bases; unmatched junction bases: 12. Per germline, CDR1 LNHDA and CDR2 SQIVND (reference sequence).

Of note for this clone: This may be a read error: a much more frequent sequence differs by one nucleotide. The CDR3 end is not reached by the read, which stops 3 residues before it; the germline J gene fills it in. This sequence joins TRBV7-2 and TRBJ2-3, with a weak D call TRBD1 (6 bases). Germline V CDR1 and CDR2: SGHTA, FQGNSA. The CDR3 extends over 14 amino acids. Incomplete CDR3 DNA: TGTGCCAGCAGCTTTTACCAGGGGAATCAGCCG. As protein: CASSFYQGNQP. From start to end, the CDR3 is CASSFYQGNQPQYF.

There are many counts of this clone. The read ends 3 residues early relative to the CDR3; the germline J gene fills the gap. The chain uses TRBV13 and TRBJ1-2; 9 bases fit TRBD1. The CDR3 is made up of 14 amino acids. V dropped 6 bases and J dropped 5; count of bases not matched to a gene: 7. Looked up from germline, CDR1 is PRHDT and CDR2 is FYEKMQ (reference sequence). CDR3 residues: CASSQGTGKYGYTF. The DNA read from the CDR3 is TGTGCCAGCAGTCAAGGGACAGGGAAGTATGGC.

This clone was counted many times. The CDR3 is cut off 3 residues early in the read; its end comes from the germline J gene. This chain connects TRBV6-1 to TRBJ2-2; 9 bases line up with TRBD1. Germline CDR1 is MNHNS and CDR2 is SASEGT. The CDR3 runs to 16 residues. Trimming removed 2 bases from V and 7 bases from J; junction bases left unmatched: 8. CDR3 protein: CASSELWTGVIGELFF. The covered CDR3 bases are TGTGCCAGCAGTGAATTGTGGACAGGGGTAATCGGGGAG.

This clone showed up many times. The read comes to an end 3 residues before the CDR3 does, leaving the germline J gene to fill in the end. Other DNA variants within this sample encode the same CDR3. J is TRBJ1-2 and V is TRBV5-1; TRBD1 matches 12 bases. The germline CDR1 and CDR2 sequences are SGHRS and YFSETQ. The CDR3 is 14 residues long. The CDR3: CASSSGQGARGYTF. The DNA read from the CDR3 is TGCGCCAGCAGCTCGGGACAGGGGGCAAGGGGC.

With regard to this clone: The read ends 3 residues shy of where the CDR3 ends; the end is completed using the germline J gene. V usage is TRBV6-2 or TRBV6-3 and J usage is TRBJ2-7; D could derive from TRBD1 or TRBD2 (5 bases each). Trimming stripped 5 bases from V and 0 bases from J, with 17 bases between. Germline V gene lookup returns CDR1 MNHEY and CDR2 SVGEGT. The CDR3 is 16 residues long. CDR3 DNA (partial): TGTGCCAGCAGTAAGGGATTGGCAGGGAGCTCCTACGAG. Its protein product is CASSKGLAGSSYE. The entire CDR3 reads CASSKGLAGSSYEQYF.

This clone has a count of ten or more. Sequence at one end of the junction differs from germline and may be a read error. The sequence runs out 3 residues before the end of the CDR3; the remainder is reconstructed from the germline J gene. V usage is TRBV6-4 and J usage is TRBJ2-2; 9 nucleotides line up with TRBD1. The CDR3 extends over 18 amino acids. The germline V gene has CDR1 MRHNA and CDR2 SNTAGT. CDR3 amino acids: CASGDRGKPAQADGELFF. The DNA read from the CDR3 is TGTGCCAGCGGTGACAGGGGGAAGCCGGCCCAAGCCGACGGGGAG.

This clone was seen many times. The DNA ends 3 residues before the CDR3 does, and the rest of the CDR3 is filled in from the germline J gene. The V call is TRBV19, the J call TRBJ2-2; 9 nucleotides agree with TRBD1. V gave up 6 bases and J gave up 3 bases; unmatched junction bases: 8. The CDR3 runs 16 residues. Germline V gene sequence: CDR1 LNHDA, CDR2 SQIVND (reference sequence). The CDR3 bases that were read are TGTGCCAGTAGCCGGACAGGGGTGGCCGACACCGGGGAG. It yields the protein CASSRTGVADTGE. The whole CDR3 sequence is CASSRTGVADTGELFF. Full variable domain (outside the CDR3, taken from reference TRBV19 and TRBJ2-2): DGGITQSPKYLFRKEGQNVTLSCEQNLNHDAMYWYRQDPGQGLRLIYYSQIVNDFQKGDIAEGYSVSREKKESFPLTVTSAQKNPTAFYLCASSRTGVADTGELFFGEGSRLTVL.

This clone has ten or more counts. The CDR3 end falls 3 residues outside the read, so it is completed with the germline J gene. The genes are TRBV4-2 and TRBJ2-7, with a tentative D call TRBD1 (6 bases). Trimming left V 0 bases short and J 3 bases short, with 9 bases between. Germline lookup yields CDR1 LGHNA and CDR2 YNFKEQ. CDR3 size: 14 residues. The CDR3 protein is CASSQETGRYEQYF. The covered CDR3 bases are TGTGCCAGCAGCCAAGAGACAGGCCGCTACGAG.

At least ten counts were recorded for this clone. The read ends 3 residues shy of where the CDR3 ends; the end is completed using the germline J gene. The chain combines TRBV5-1 with TRBJ1-2; 9 nucleotides line up with TRBD1. After removal of 3 bases from V and 6 bases from J, the junction contained 12 bases not matched to a gene. Germline loops: CDR1 SGHRS, CDR2 YFSETQ. This CDR3 comprises 16 residues. CDR3 loop: CASSSADSTGGDGYTF. The CDR3 DNA, read in part, is TGCGCCAGCAGCTCAGCAGATTCCACAGGGGGCGATGGC.

Of note for this clone: The sequence runs out 3 residues before the end of the CDR3; the remainder is reconstructed from the germline J gene. The chain is built from TRBV7-9 and TRBJ2-5; 7 bases align to TRBD1. CDR1 and CDR2 (germline): SEHNR, FQNEAQ (reference sequence). The CDR3 sequence is 15 residues long. The junction had 9 bases not matched to a gene; V was cut back by 5 bases and J by 3 bases. CDR3 DNA (partial): TGTGCCAGCAGCGAAGGCTACAGGGGAAAAGAGACC. It is translated as CASSEGYRGKET. The full CDR3 protein reads CASSEGYRGKETQYF.

This clone was seen at least ten times. The CDR3 end lies 3 residues beyond the end of the read and is filled in from the germline J gene. The chain recombines TRBV7-7 with TRBJ2-3, with a tentative D call TRBD2 (5 bases). V lost 0 bases and J 3 bases, leaving 10 bases between the germline ends. This CDR3 comprises 15 residues. CDR1 and CDR2 (germline): SSHAT, FNYEAQ (reference sequence). The CDR3 sequence: CASSLAATGTDTQYF. The part of the CDR3 DNA that was read is TGTGCCAGCAGCTTAGCCGCCACGGGGACAGATACG.

As to this clone: The read ends 3 residues early relative to the CDR3; the germline J gene fills the gap. This chain connects TRBV2 to TRBJ1-2, with 11 bases fitting TRBD1. Germline loops: CDR1 SNHLY, CDR2 FYNNEI. Unmatched junction bases numbered 4, after V lost 3 bases and J lost 4 bases. This CDR3 comprises 15 residues. Incomplete CDR3 DNA: TGTGCCAGCAGTGAGTCCGGGACAGGGGGCTATGGC. It yields the protein CASSESGTGGYG. The whole CDR3 protein reads CASSESGTGGYGYTF.

This clone was observed at least ten times. The sequenced fragment ends 3 residues before the CDR3 boundary, so the rest is inferred from the germline J gene. V is TRBV20-1 and J is TRBJ1-2, with 7 bases that match TRBD1. CDR3 length: 14 amino acids. CDR1 is DFQATT, CDR2 SNEGSKA, per germline (reference sequence). The ends lost 1 base at V and 6 bases at J; junction bases unmatched: 8. CDR3 region: CSARGTRGSDGYTF. The CDR3 DNA, read in part, is TGCAGTGCTAGAGGGACCAGGGGGTCGGATGGC.

Comment on this clone: The sequence runs out 3 residues before the end of the CDR3; the remainder is reconstructed from the germline J gene. This sequence joins TRBV2 and TRBJ1-2; D is perhaps TRBD1 (5 bases). Germline V gene data show CDR1 as SNHLY and CDR2 as FYNNEI. The CDR3 sequence is 15 residues long. V lost 9 bases to trimming and J lost 4 bases, with 21 bases between them. The CDR3 loop reads CASTSETSRGYGYTF. The sequenced CDR3 bases are TGTGCCAGTACCTCCGAGACTTCGAGGGGCTATGGC.

This clone was seen ten or more times. The missing CDR3 end, 3 residues past where the read stops, is filled in from the germline J gene. The rearrangement uses TRBV20-1 and TRBJ1-4; tentatively, D is TRBD1 (5 bases). CDR3 size: 14 residues. Trimming cost V 3 bases and J 7 bases, with 15 bases left between them. CDR1 is DFQATT and CDR2 is SNEGSKA in the germline V gene (reference sequence). The CDR3 spells CSARDTGEGEKLFF. The sequenced part of the CDR3 DNA is TGCAGTGCTAGGGACACAGGAGAGGGTGAAAAA.

This clone showed up just a few times. The read halts 3 residues ahead of the CDR3 end, with the missing end drawn from the germline J gene. The J gene is TRBJ1-1, the V gene TRBV6-4, with D maybe TRBD1 (6 bases). The CDR3 extends over 13 amino acids. CDR1 and CDR2 from the germline V gene are MRHNA and SNTAGT. This chain's CDR3 is CASSERETGEAFF. The part of the CDR3 DNA that was read is TGTGCCAGCAGTGAGCGGGAGACAGGCGAA.

The table lists this clone with many counts. CDR3 bases read: TGTGCCAGCTCACCGGTGAAGGCCATCTCTGGGGCCAACGTC. This encodes CASSPVKAISGANV. The complete CDR3 sequence is CASSPVKAISGANVLTF. The V and J genes are TRBV18 and TRBJ2-6, with D unclear. Read sequence stops 3 residues before the CDR3 end, and the germline J gene provides the missing end. The V end lost 3 bases, the J end lost 0 bases, and 12 bases lay between the germline ends. Germline values: CDR1 KGHSH, CDR2 LQKENI. This CDR3 has 17 amino acids.

With regard to this clone: From the germline J gene comes the end of the CDR3, since the read stops 3 residues before it. The V call is TRBV7-3, the J call TRBJ2-2; weak D call: TRBD1 (6 bases). The CDR3 totals 14 residues. Germline CDR1 is SGHTA and CDR2 is FQGTGA. CDR3 DNA, as far as it was read: TGTGCCAGCAGCTTATCCAGGGGAGCTTCACCG. Its translation: CASSLSRGASP. Given in full, the CDR3 is CASSLSRGASPLFF.

There are many counts of this clone. The missing CDR3 end, 3 residues past where the read stops, is filled in from the germline J gene. This rearrangement joins TRBV19 to TRBJ1-2; TRBD1 might be the D (6 bases). This CDR3 spans 15 amino acids. CDR1 is LNHDA and CDR2 is SQIVND in the germline V gene (reference sequence). V dropped 4 bases and J dropped 2 bases, with 14 bases sitting between them. The DNA read from the CDR3 is TGTGCCAGTAGTACCGAACAGGGATTGAACTATGGC. Protein product: CASSTEQGLNYG. The whole CDR3 is CASSTEQGLNYGYTF.

This clone was counted ten times or more. The read ends 3 residues before the CDR3 terminus; that terminus is restored from the germline J gene. The rearrangement joins TRBV19 to TRBJ2-3, with D possibly matching TRBD1 (5 bases). This CDR3 has 13 amino acids. V lost 7 bases, J lost 2 bases, and 10 bases lay in between. Germline-derived CDR1 and CDR2 are LNHDA and SQIVND (reference sequence). The DNA read from the CDR3 is TGTGCCAGTATGAGGACAAACACAGATACG. Translated: CASMRTNTDT. The full CDR3 protein is CASMRTNTDTQYF.

This clone was detected ten times or more. The DNA ends 3 residues before the CDR3 does, and the rest of the CDR3 is filled in from the germline J gene. The V and J genes are TRBV19 and TRBJ2-5, with 7 bases aligning to TRBD2. The CDR3 spans 14 residues. V lost 4 bases, J lost 7 bases, and 9 bases stayed unmatched. The V gene's germline CDR1 is LNHDA and CDR2 SQIVND (reference sequence). CDR3 sequence: CASSTASGEGTQYF. The part of the CDR3 DNA that was read is TGTGCCAGTAGTACGGCTAGCGGCGAGGGGACC.

This clone was observed many times. The observed sequence ends 3 residues before the CDR3 terminus, with the missing tail filled in from the germline J gene. The chain employs TRBV5-4 and TRBJ2-5; 8 bases are shared with TRBD1. J was trimmed by 1 base and V by 4 bases; bases with no gene match: 6. The CDR3 spans 15 residues. Germline values: CDR1 SGHNT, CDR2 YYREEE (reference sequence). This chain's CDR3 is CASSHRDRTQETQYF. Incomplete CDR3 DNA: TGTGCCAGCAGCCACAGGGACAGGACCCAAGAGACC.

About this clone: Read coverage stops 3 residues before the CDR3 terminus; the germline J gene supplies the remainder. The V and J genes are TRBV30 and TRBJ2-3, with TRBD1 matching over 7 bases. Germline V gene lookup returns CDR1 GTSNPN and CDR2 SVGIG (reference sequence). The V and J ends lost 4 bases and 4 bases, in that order; junction bases with no gene match: 2. The CDR3 is 12 amino acids. Incomplete CDR3 DNA: TGTGCCTGGAACAGGGGTTCAGATACG. Protein: CAWNRGSDT. The whole CDR3 sequence is CAWNRGSDTQYF.